This T cell receptor beta chain was observed in a study of identical twins. Study-wide results and caveats: Cross-sectional statistical analysis was relied on for the conclusions, without the same donors being followed. Out-of-frame alpha sequences common to twins exhibited an excess of low generation probability.

TCRdb reprocessed the 5' RACE reads via MiXCR and lists one record per CDR3 protein. Among approximately 220,000 distinct CDR3 sequences listed, approximately 7.9% were seen once. All donors comprised healthy Caucasians. This clonotype has at least ten counts. Its antigen is currently unknown. With 4 bases clipped from V and 5 bases from J, the junction kept 9 bases outside the gene matches. CDR1 and CDR2 from the germline V gene are SGHRS and YFSETQ. CDR3 length: 15 residues. These same records also appear under a second study, on yellow fever vaccine responses in identical twins. That investigation notes: Each twin's T cell response to the vaccine was reported to look partly convergent and partly personalized.

The rearrangement uses TRBV5-1 and TRBJ2-5; 9 bases line up with TRBD2. The TCR was taken from a woman younger than 35 in good health. Sequencing used CD8+ T cells sorted from blood. The CDR3 nucleotides read TGCGCCAGCAGCCCGGTGGTAGCGGGAGAGGAGACCCAGTACTTC. Encoded protein: CASSPVVAGEETQYF.